A selection of T cell receptor beta chains follows, all from one sample in a study of naive and memory T cell subsets. TCRdb re-derived calls from the UMI-ligation and nested PCR reads in MiXCR, one entry per CDR3 protein. The repertoire has around 140,000 distinct CDR3 sequences, approximately 20% of them found once; the top ten carry around 0.63%. The sample was naive CD8+ T cells from blood. These TCRs come from a human donor in good health. CDR3s include the opening cysteine and the closing phenylalanine or tryptophan. A D gene is named only where the DNA matches it firmly.

v_gene: TRBV7-2; d_gene: TRBD2; j_gene: TRBJ2-7; CDR3aa: CASSLYLAGEVEQYF
v_gene: TRBV7-6; d_gene: TRBD2; j_gene: TRBJ2-5; CDR3aa: CASSVRGSGKETQYF
v_gene: TRBV6-1; d_gene: NA; j_gene: TRBJ1-2; CDR3aa: CASSPRGQVLKRAHHGYTF
v_gene: TRBV7-2; d_gene: NA; j_gene: TRBJ2-4; CDR3aa: CASSLVGGKNIQYF
v_gene: TRBV7-9; d_gene: TRBD1; j_gene: TRBJ2-1; CDR3aa: CASSQGDEQFF
v_gene: TRBV19; d_gene: NA; j_gene: TRBJ1-5; CDR3aa: CASSIEFEQPQHF
v_gene: TRBV5-1; d_gene: NA; j_gene: TRBJ1-1; CDR3aa: CASSLVGGGDTEAFF
v_gene: TRBV24-1; d_gene: NA; j_gene: TRBJ2-7; CDR3aa: CATSDEGGQYF
v_gene: TRBV7-3; d_gene: NA; j_gene: TRBJ2-3; CDR3aa: CASSKRPGSSTDTQYF
v_gene: TRBV29-1; d_gene: TRBD2; j_gene: TRBJ2-1; CDR3aa: CSVDVSGAGNEQFF
v_gene: TRBV28; d_gene: NA; j_gene: TRBJ2-7; CDR3aa: CASRTFALTEEIYEQYF
v_gene: TRBV10-3; d_gene: TRBD2; j_gene: TRBJ2-1; CDR3aa: CAISQTSVLYNEQFF
v_gene: TRBV6-5; d_gene: NA; j_gene: TRBJ1-6; CDR3aa: CASSYSGVPLHF
v_gene: TRBV7-8; d_gene: NA; j_gene: TRBJ2-5; CDR3aa: CASSLTRRVSELETQYF
v_gene: TRBV9; d_gene: NA; j_gene: TRBJ2-7; CDR3aa: CASSPAGLHEYEQYF
v_gene: TRBV5-5; d_gene: NA; j_gene: TRBJ2-1; CDR3aa: CASSLGWDNEQFF
v_gene: TRBV6-5; d_gene: NA; j_gene: TRBJ2-1; CDR3aa: CASSPPVSNEQFF
v_gene: TRBV7-3; d_gene: NA; j_gene: TRBJ2-3; CDR3aa: CASSLGLASTDTQYF
v_gene: TRBV13; d_gene: TRBD2; j_gene: TRBJ2-7; CDR3aa: CASSWGLAGEQYF
v_gene: TRBV20-1; d_gene: NA; j_gene: TRBJ1-1; CDR3aa: CSARASMNTEAFF
v_gene: TRBV28; d_gene: NA; j_gene: TRBJ2-2; CDR3aa: CASSLLESGELFF
v_gene: TRBV27; d_gene: TRBD2; j_gene: TRBJ2-5; CDR3aa: CASSLTSGNRKETQYF
v_gene: TRBV27; d_gene: NA; j_gene: TRBJ1-2; CDR3aa: CASSGGAYGYTF
v_gene: TRBV7-8; d_gene: NA; j_gene: TRBJ2-7; CDR3aa: CASSSTWGGGSFFPEQYF
v_gene: TRBV28; d_gene: NA; j_gene: TRBJ2-7; CDR3aa: CASSSHRDGYEQYF
v_gene: TRBV4-1; d_gene: NA; j_gene: TRBJ2-7; CDR3aa: CASSHDSYSYEQYF
v_gene: TRBV5-6; d_gene: NA; j_gene: TRBJ2-1; CDR3aa: CASSRDPFSGTLYNEQFF
v_gene: TRBV7-3; d_gene: TRBD1; j_gene: TRBJ1-1; CDR3aa: CASSLGQSRMNTEAFF
v_gene: TRBV27; d_gene: NA; j_gene: TRBJ2-1; CDR3aa: CASSLSRTGPRFDEQFF
v_gene: TRBV11-2; d_gene: NA; j_gene: TRBJ2-3; CDR3aa: CASSPFPQYTDTQYF